This TCR beta chain is drawn from a study of T cells in Graves' hyperthyroidism and ophthalmopathy (dated by TCRdb to between 2018 and 2021). With respect to the entire study: Peripheral blood samples were taken at the time of initial diagnosis, prior to any treatment. The paper reports TCR Vbeta CDR3 sequencing of 130 to 150 peripheral blood samples: some 44 ophthalmopathy, some 80 hyperthyroidism and roughly 17 progressor patients. After blood sampling, hyperthyroidism patients were treated with methimazole at a starting dose of 30 mg daily, and ophthalmopathy patients were treated with high-dose intravenous methylprednisolone. For training and testing, the approximately 97 patients in the discovery cohort were randomly divided in a 7:3 ratio. TCR V-J signatures able to tell the groups apart were searched for in a discovery cohort of around 95 patients, of whom 43 had Graves' ophthalmopathy and some 60 had stable Graves' hyperthyroidism. In more than 5 Graves' hyperthyroidism patients, the study also compared T-cell repertoires from thyroid tissue with T-cell repertoires from blood. An independent validation cohort of around 19 hyperthyroidism patients and 17 patients who later progressed to ophthalmopathy tested prospective prediction of ophthalmopathy.

This clonotype appeared many times. Its antigen specificity is not known. The input lacks base qualities; no much larger clone sits a single base away. The CDR3 covers 17 residues, taking in both the cysteine and the phenylalanine. Only CDR3 DNA is held: 51 bases, read in frame from base 1. Here V drops 6 bases and J drops 4 bases, and the junction holds 11 bases not matched to any gene. Stable Graves' hyperthyroidism was defined as the absence of progression to ophthalmopathy over 18 months of follow-up. Hyperthyroidism patients were newly diagnosed, with disease duration under 2 months, and aged 18 to 65 years. Patients with uncontrolled infections, other autoimmune diseases, pregnancy or lactation were excluded. Diagnoses were based on clinical symptoms, serum thyroxine and TRAb, thyroid ultrasound and orbital computed tomography. PBMCs were isolated from approximately 10 ml of fresh peripheral blood by Ficoll-Paque density gradient centrifugation. Total RNA was extracted using Trizol reagent, and RNA quality was assessed on an Agilent 2100 Bioanalyzer.

The TCR beta CDR3 regions were amplified from RNA transcripts. For the first round of RT-PCR on the TCR CDR3, the HTBI primer set was used together with the Qiagen OneStep RT-PCR kit. The libraries were constructed in a second round of multiplex PCR and then size-selected and purified. Libraries were sequenced paired-end with 100 bp reads on an Illumina HiSeq2000. Regarding the original processing steps: SOAPnuke was used to process the raw data, with reads discarded if the reads contained adapters or uncalled bases, had a mean Phred below 15, or lacked an exact constant-primer or identifier match. High-quality paired reads were merged with COPE v1.2.5, and unique nucleotide sequences were defined as clonotypes. Clonotypes were aligned to IMGT TRBV, TRBD and TRBJ reference segments using MiTCR v1.1. Analysis was restricted to V-J combinations with a frequency above 0.0001, which covered roughly 99% of repertoires. The TCS score was defined as the ratio of F50 (clonal expansion) to E x V (chaos), calculated using BLOSUM62-based TCRdist between CDR3 peptides within each V-J. Welch's t-statistics and random forest reduced fewer than 600 V-J features to 10 to 15, which were used in a naive Bayes classifier (R e1071). Clones were called with MiXCR by TCRdb after fastp trimmed the public reads at Q25, and only in-frame beta chains were retained. CDR3 protein sequences are deduplicated, and each keeps its most common genes and DNA. Clone size and V and J calls follow TCRdb, not the original study. The sample table lists roughly 420,000 distinct CDR3 sequences, about a sixth of them with a count of one. Of the sample, approximately 14% is held by the ten largest clones.

The paper's findings and limits, for the study overall: In validation, the model predicted progression to ophthalmopathy with over 60% sensitivity and roughly 72% specificity, a median of around 6.6 months before onset. In cross-validation, a model built on a 13 V-J signature told ophthalmopathy apart from stable hyperthyroidism with approximately 90% sensitivity and about 81% specificity, and in testing the same model reached 80%/75%. Blood samples also contained most of the expanded thyroid clonotypes (frequency above 0.001), which suggests that blood repertoires may reflect thyroid immune responses. Sample size was not statistically predetermined, and investigators were not blinded to group allocation.

Specimen: blood. The V and J segments used are TRBV12-3 or TRBV12-4 and TRBJ2-1, with 11 bases in between that match TRBD2. The receptor's source is a woman in her late teens or twenties with Graves' hyperthyroidism. CDR3 protein: CASSAAGLADRYNEQFF. The DNA sequence reads TGTGCCAGCAGCGCAGCGGGACTAGCGGACAGATACAATGAGCAGTTCTTC.